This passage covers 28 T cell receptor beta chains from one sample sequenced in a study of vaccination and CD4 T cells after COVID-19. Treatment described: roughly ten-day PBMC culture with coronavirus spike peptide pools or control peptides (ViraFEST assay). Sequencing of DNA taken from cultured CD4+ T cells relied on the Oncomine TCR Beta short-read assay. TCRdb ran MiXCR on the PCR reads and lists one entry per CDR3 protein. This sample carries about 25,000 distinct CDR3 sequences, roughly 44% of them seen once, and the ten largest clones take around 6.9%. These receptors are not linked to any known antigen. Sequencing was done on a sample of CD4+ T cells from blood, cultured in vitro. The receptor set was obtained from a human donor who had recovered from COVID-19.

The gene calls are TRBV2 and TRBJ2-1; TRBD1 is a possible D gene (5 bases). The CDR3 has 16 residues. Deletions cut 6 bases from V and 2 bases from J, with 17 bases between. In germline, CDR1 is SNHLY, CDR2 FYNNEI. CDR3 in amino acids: CASRGRYQGTYNEQFF. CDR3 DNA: TGTGCCAGCAGGGGAAGGTATCAGGGCACCTACAATGAGCAGTTCTTC.

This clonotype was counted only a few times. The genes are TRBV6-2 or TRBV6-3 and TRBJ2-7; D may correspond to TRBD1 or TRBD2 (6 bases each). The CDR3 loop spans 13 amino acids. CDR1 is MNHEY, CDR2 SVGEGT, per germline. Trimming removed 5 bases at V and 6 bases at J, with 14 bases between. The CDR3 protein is CASSVPGAFEQYF. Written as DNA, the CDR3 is TGTGCCAGCAGTGTTCCGGGGGCTTTCGAGCAGTACTTC.

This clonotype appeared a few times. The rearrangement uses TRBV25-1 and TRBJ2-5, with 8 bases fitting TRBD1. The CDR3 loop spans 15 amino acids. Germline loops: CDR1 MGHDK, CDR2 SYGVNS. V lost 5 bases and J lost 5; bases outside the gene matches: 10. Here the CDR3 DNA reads TGTGCCAGCAGTCAAAGGACAGGGATGACGGAGACCCAGTACTTC. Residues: CASSQRTGMTETQYF.

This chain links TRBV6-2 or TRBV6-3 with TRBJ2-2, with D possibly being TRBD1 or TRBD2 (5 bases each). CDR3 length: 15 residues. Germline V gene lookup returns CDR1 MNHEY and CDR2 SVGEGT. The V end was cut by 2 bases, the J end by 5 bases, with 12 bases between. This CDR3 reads CASSYIRERTGELFF. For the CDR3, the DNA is TGTGCCAGCAGTTACATCAGGGAGAGGACCGGGGAGCTGTTTTTT.

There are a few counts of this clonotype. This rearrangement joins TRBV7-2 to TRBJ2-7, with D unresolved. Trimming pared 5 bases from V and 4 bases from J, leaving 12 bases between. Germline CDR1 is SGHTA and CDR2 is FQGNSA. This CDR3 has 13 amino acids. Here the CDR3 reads CASSPQGGYEQYF. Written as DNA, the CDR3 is TGTGCCAGCAGCCCCCAAGGCGGATACGAGCAGTACTTC.

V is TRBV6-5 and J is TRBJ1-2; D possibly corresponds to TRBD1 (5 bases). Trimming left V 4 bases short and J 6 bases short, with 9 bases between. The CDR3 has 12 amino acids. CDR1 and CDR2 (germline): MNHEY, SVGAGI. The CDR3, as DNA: TGTGCCAGCAGTTCCCAGGGCCATGGCTACACCTTC. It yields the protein CASSSQGHGYTF.

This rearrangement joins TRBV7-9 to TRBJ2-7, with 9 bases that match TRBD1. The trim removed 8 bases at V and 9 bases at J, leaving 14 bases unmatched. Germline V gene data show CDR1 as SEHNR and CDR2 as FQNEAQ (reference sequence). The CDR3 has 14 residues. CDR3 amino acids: CASGAGTGNLGQYF. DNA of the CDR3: TGTGCCAGCGGAGCGGGGACAGGGAACCTCGGGCAGTACTTC. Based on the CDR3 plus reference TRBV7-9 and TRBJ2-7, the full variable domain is DTGVSQNPRHKITKRGQNVTFRCDPISEHNRLYWYRQTLGQGPEFLTYFQNEAQLEKSRLLSDRFSAERPKGSFSTLEIQRTEQGDSAMYLCASGAGTGNLGQYFGPGTRLTVT.

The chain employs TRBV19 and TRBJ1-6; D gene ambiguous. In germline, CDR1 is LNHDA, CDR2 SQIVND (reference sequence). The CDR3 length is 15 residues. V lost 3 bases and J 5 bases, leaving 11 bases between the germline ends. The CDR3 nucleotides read TGTGCCAGTAGTATGACGGAGAGGGATAATTCACCCCTCCACTTT. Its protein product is CASSMTERDNSPLHF.

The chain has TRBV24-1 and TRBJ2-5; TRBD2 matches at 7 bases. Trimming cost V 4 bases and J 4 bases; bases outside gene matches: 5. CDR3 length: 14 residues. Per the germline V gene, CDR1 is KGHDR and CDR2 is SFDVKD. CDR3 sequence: CATSDPGRGETQYF. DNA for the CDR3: TGTGCCACCAGTGACCCGGGGAGGGGAGAGACCCAGTACTTC.

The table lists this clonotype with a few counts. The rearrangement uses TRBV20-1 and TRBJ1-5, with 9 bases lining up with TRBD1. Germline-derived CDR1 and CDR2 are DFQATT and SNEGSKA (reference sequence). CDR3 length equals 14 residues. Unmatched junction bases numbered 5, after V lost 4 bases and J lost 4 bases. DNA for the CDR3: TGCAGTGCTATCGACAGGGGGGGAAATCAGCCCCAGCATTTT. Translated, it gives CSAIDRGGNQPQHF.

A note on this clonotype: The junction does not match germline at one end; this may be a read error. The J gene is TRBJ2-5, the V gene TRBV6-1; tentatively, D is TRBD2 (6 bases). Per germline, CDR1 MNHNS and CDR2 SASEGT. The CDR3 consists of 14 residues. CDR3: CASTEPWRAETQYF. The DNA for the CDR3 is TGTGCCAGCACTGAACCCTGGAGGGCAGAGACCCAGTACTTC.

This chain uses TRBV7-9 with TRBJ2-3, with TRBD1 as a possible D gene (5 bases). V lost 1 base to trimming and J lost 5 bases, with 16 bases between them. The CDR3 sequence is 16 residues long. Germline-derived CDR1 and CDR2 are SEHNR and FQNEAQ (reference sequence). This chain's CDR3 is CASSLGRGRDQDTQYF. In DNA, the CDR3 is TGTGCCAGCAGCTTAGGTCGAGGCAGGGATCAAGATACGCAGTATTTT.

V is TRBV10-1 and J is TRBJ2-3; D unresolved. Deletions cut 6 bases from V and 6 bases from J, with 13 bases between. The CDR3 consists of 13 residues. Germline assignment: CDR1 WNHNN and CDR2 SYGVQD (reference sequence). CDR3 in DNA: TGCGCCAGCAGCCCCTCGGTAACGGATACGCAGTATTTT. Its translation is CASSPSVTDTQYF.

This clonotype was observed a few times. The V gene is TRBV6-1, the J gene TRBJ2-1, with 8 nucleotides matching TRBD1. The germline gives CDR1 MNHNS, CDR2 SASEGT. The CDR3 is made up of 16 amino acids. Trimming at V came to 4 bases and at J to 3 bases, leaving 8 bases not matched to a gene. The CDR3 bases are TGTGCCAGCAGTGGCCTGGACAGGGTCAACTACAATGAGCAGTTCTTC. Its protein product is CASSGLDRVNYNEQFF.

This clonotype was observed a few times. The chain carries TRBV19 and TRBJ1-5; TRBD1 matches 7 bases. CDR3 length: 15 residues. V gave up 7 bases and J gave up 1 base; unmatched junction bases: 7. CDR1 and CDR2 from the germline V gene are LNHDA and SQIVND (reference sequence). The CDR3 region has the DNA TGTGCCAGTACCCCAGGGGGACGAAGCAATCAGCCCCAGCATTTT. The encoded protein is CASTPGGRSNQPQHF.

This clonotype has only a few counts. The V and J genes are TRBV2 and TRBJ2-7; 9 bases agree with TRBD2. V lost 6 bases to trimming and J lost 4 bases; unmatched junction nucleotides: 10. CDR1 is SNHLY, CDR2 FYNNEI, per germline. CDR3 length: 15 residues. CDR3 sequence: CASRLASGTEYEQYF. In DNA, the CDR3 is TGTGCCAGCAGACTAGCTAGCGGGACGGAGTACGAGCAGTACTTC. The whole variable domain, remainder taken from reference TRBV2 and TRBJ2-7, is EPEVTQTPSHQVTQMGQEVILRCVPISNHLYFYWYRQILGQKVEFLVSFYNNEISEKSEIFDDQFSVERPDGSNFTLKIRSTKLEDSAMYFCASRLASGTEYEQYFGPGTRLTVT.

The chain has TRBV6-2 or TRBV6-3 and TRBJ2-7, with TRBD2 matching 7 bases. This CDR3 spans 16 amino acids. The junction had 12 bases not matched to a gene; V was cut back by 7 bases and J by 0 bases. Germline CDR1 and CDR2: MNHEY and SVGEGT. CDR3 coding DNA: TGTGCCAGCAACGGACTAGTGGGTCTTTTCTCCTACGAGCAGTACTTC. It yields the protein CASNGLVGLFSYEQYF.

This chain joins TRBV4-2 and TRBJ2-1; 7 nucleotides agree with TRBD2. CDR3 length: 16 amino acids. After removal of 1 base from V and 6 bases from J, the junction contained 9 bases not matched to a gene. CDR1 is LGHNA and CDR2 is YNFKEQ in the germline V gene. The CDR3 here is CASSQGSGDNFNEQFF. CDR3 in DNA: TGTGCCAGCAGCCAAGGGAGCGGGGATAATTTCAATGAGCAGTTCTTC.

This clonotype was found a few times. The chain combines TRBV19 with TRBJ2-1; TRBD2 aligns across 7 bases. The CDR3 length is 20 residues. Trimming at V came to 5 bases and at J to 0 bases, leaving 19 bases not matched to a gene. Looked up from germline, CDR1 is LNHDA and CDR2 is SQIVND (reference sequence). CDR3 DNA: TGTGCCAGTAGTCCTATGGAGGGCGGGAGAGGAATGGGCTCCTACAATGAGCAGTTCTTC. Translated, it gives CASSPMEGGRGMGSYNEQFF.

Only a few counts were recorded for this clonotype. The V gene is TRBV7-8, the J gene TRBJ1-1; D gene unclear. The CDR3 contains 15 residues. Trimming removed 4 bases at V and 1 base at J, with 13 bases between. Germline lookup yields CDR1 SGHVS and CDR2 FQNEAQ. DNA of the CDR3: TGTGCCAGCAGCTGGAATCTAAGCCCGAACACTGAAGCTTTCTTT. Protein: CASSWNLSPNTEAFF.

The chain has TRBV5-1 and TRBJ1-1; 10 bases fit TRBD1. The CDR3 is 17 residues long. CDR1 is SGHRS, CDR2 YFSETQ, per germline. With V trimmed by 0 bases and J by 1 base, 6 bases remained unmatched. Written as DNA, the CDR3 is TGCGCCAGCAGCTTGGAGGGACAGGGGATAGGGAACACTGAAGCTTTCTTT. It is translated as CASSLEGQGIGNTEAFF.

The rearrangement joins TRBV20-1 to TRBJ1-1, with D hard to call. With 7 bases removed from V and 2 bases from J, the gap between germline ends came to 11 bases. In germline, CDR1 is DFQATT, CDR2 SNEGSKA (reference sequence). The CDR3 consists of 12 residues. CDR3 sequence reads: CSGGQTNTEAFF. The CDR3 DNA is TGCAGTGGAGGCCAGACCAACACTGAAGCTTTCTTT.

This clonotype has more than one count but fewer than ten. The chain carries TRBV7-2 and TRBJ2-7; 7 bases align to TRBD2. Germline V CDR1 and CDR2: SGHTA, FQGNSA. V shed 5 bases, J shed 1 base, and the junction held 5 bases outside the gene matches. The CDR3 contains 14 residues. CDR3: CASSPMGLSYEQYF. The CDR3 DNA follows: TGTGCCAGCAGCCCCATGGGACTATCCTACGAGCAGTACTTC.

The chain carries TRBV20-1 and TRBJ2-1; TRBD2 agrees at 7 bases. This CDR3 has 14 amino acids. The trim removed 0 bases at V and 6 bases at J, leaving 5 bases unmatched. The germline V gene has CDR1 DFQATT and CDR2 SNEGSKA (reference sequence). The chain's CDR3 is CSAREGGRGNEQFF. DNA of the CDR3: TGCAGTGCTAGAGAGGGGGGGAGAGGCAATGAGCAGTTCTTC.

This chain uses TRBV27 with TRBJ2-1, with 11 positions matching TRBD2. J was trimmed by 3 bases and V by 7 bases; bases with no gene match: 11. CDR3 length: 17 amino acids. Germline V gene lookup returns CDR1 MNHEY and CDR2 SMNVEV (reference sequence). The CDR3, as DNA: TGTGCCAGCAAGGGGGATAGCGGGAGGGGGATCTACAATGAGCAGTTCTTC. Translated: CASKGDSGRGIYNEQFF.

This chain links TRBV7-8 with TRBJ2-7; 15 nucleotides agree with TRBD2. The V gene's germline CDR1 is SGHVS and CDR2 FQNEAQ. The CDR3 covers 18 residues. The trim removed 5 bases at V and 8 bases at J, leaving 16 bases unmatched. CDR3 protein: CASSPYWTSGGDLRQQYF. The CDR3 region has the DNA TGTGCCAGCAGCCCCTATTGGACTAGCGGGGGGGATCTACGTCAGCAGTACTTC.

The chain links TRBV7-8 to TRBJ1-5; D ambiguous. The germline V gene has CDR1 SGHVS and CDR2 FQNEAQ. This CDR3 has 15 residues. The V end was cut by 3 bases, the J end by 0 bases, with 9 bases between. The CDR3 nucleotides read TGTGCCAGCAGCTTTGCAAGCAATAGCAATCAGCCCCAGCATTTT. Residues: CASSFASNSNQPQHF.

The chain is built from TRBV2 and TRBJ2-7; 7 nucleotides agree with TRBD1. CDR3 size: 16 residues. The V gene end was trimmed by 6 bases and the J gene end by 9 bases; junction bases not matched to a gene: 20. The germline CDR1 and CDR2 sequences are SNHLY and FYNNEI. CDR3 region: CASRGDRPSVLSRQYF. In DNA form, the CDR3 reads TGTGCCAGCAGGGGGGACAGACCTTCGGTTCTATCTCGGCAGTACTTC.